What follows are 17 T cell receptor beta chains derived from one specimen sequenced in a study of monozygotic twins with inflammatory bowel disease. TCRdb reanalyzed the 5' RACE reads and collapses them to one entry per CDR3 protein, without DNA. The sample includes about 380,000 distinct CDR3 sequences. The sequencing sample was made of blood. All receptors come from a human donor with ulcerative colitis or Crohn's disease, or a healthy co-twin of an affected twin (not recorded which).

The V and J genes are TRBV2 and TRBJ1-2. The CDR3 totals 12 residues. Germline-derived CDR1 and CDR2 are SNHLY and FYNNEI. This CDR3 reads CASSRGRDGYTF.

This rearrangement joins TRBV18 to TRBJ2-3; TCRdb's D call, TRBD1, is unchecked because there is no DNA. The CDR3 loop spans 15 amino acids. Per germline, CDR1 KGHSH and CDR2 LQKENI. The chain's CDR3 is CASSPDPDRGHTQYF.

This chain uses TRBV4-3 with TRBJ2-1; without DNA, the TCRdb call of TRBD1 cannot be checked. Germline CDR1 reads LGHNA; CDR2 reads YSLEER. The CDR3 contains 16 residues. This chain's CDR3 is CASSQTGTGGFDEQFF.

CDR3 amino acids: CASSQGPGSGNTIYF. The genes are TRBV3-1 and TRBJ1-3. There are 15 residues in the CDR3. The V gene's germline CDR1 is LGHDT and CDR2 YNNKEL (reference sequence).

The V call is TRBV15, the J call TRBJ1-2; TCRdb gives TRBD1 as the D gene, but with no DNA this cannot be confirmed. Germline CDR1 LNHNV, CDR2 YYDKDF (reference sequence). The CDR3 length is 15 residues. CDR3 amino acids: CATSTGTGYVYGYTF. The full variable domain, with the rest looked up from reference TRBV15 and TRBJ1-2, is DAMVIQNPRYQVTQFGKPVTLSCSQTLNHNVMYWYQQKSSQAPKLLFHYYDKDFNNEADTPDNFQSRRPNTSFCFLDIRSPGLGDTAMYLCATSTGTGYVYGYTFGSGTRLTVV.

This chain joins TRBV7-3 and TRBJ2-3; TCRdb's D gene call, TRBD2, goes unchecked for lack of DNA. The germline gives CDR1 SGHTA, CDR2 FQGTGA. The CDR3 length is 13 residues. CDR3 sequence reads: CASSLQTSGTQYF.

This CDR3 is CASSYTVSGREKLFF. The chain has TRBV6-2 or TRBV6-3 and TRBJ1-4. Germline values: CDR1 MNHEY, CDR2 SVGEGT. This CDR3 has 15 amino acids.

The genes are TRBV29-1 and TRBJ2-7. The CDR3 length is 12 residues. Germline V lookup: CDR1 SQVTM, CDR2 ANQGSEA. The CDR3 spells CSVEGRSYEQYF.

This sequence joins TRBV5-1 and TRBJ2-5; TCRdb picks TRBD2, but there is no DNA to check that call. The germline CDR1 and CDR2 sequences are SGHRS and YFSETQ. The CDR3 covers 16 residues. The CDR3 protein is CASSPLTSGGRETQYF. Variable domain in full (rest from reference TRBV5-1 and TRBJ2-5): KAGVTQTPRYLIKTRGQQVTLSCSPISGHRSVSWYQQTPGQGLQFLFEYFSETQRNKGNFPGRFSGRQFSNSRSEMNVSTLELGDSALYLCASSPLTSGGRETQYFGPGTRLLVL.

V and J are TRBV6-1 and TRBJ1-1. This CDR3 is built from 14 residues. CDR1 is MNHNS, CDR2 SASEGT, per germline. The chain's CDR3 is CASRPPGGLAEAFF.

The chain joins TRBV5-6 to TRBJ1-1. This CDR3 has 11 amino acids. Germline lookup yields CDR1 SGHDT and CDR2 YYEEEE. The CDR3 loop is CASSSLTAGAF.

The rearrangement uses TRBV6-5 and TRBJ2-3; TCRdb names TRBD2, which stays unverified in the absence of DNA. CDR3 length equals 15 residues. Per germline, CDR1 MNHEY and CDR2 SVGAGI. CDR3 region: CASSYSRGPVDTQYF.

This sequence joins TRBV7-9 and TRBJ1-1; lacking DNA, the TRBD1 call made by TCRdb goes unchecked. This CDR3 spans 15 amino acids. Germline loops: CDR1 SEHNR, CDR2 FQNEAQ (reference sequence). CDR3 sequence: CASSSRTGMNTEAFF.

The CDR3 loop is CASTRDHTPDNEQFF. The V and J genes are TRBV5-4 and TRBJ2-1; TCRdb's D call, TRBD1, is unchecked because there is no DNA. The length of the CDR3 is 15 residues. Per the germline V gene, CDR1 is SGHNT and CDR2 is YYREEE (reference sequence).

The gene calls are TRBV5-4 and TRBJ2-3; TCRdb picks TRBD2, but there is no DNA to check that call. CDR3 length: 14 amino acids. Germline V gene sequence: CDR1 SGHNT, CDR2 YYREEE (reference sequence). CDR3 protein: CASKSQRGSDTQYF.

The CDR3: CASSQDPAGGPHEQFF. This rearrangement joins TRBV4-2 to TRBJ2-1; TCRdb's D gene call, TRBD2, goes unchecked for lack of DNA. Looked up from germline, CDR1 is LGHNA and CDR2 is YNFKEQ. The CDR3 runs 16 residues.

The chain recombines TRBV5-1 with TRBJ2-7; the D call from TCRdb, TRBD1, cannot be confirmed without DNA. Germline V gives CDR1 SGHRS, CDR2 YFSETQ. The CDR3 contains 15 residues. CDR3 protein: CASSTWDSLSYEQYF.